This T cell receptor (beta chain) originates from a study of blood T cell repertoires in COVID-19. Study details: Whether acute or convalescent, the COVID-19 samples came from the United States, Italy and Spain. The analysed material was cDNA or gDNA that came from T cells, B-cell-depleted T cells, or PBMCs.

The CDR3 has 13 amino acids. CDR1 and CDR2 from the germline V gene are MDHEN and SYDVKM. The V gene lost 2 bases and the J gene lost 4 bases, with 8 bases spanning the gap. In the authors' methods: Nucleated cell number was recorded as an estimate derived from reference gene primer amplification. TCRdb's copy holds only in-frame clones and misses some; the assay was immunoSEQ multiplex PCR. Clone size and the V and J calls come from that table; the DNA yielded D and trimming. The table includes 390,000 or so clones, more than 70% detected once. Sample: peripheral blood. V usage is TRBV28 and J usage is TRBJ1-1; no definite D call. The TCR sequence derives from a woman aged 25-40 years with COVID-19, enrolled during active disease. In nucleotides, the CDR3 is TGTGCCAGCAGTTTAGCCAGCGGCACTGAAGCTTTCTTT. Translating gives CASSLASGTEAFF.